The 32 T cell receptor beta chains listed next were all sequenced from one sample in a study of early T cells in non-severe SARS-CoV-2 infection. TCRdb used MiXCR to reprocess the 5' RACE reads, holding one entry per CDR3 protein. The sample has 35,000 to 40,000 distinct CDR3 sequences; roughly 5% are singletons. Sequencing used whole blood. Receptor source: an adult who was a healthcare worker with PCR-confirmed SARS-CoV-2 infection or an uninfected control (not recorded which).

Comment on this clonotype: This may stem from a read error, because a much larger clone lies one nucleotide away. V and J are TRBV27 and TRBJ2-2, with TRBD1 matching over 12 bases. CDR1 and CDR2 (germline): MNHEY, SMNVEV (reference sequence). After removal of 7 bases from V and 7 bases from J, the junction contained 7 bases not matched to a gene. The CDR3 contains 15 residues. CDR3 nucleotides: TGTGCCAGCATCGCGGGACAGGGGGCTTTCGGGGAGCTGTTTTTT. Translating it yields CASIAGQGAFGELFF.

This clonotype was observed many times. J is TRBJ2-1 and V is TRBV20-1; D not resolved. CDR3 length: 14 amino acids. Trimming stripped 1 base from V and 7 bases from J, with 14 bases between. Germline loops: CDR1 DFQATT, CDR2 SNEGSKA (reference sequence). The CDR3 DNA reads as TGCAGTGCTAGAGGTCGCGAGACTTATAATGAGCAGTTCTTC. It yields the protein CSARGRETYNEQFF.

The sample holds many counts of this clonotype. The chain is built from TRBV27 and TRBJ1-6; D gene uncertain. CDR1 is MNHEY, CDR2 SMNVEV, per germline (reference sequence). V was clipped by 2 bases and J by 6 bases, with 5 bases between them. There are 13 residues in the CDR3. CDR3 DNA: TGTGCCAGCAGTTTACGGTTTAATTCACCCCTCCACTTT. Residues: CASSLRFNSPLHF.

This chain connects TRBV5-6 to TRBJ2-3; D call uncertain. Germline loops: CDR1 SGHDT, CDR2 YYEEEE. Trimming removed 1 base at V and 1 base at J, with 10 bases between. This CDR3 spans 15 amino acids. CDR3: CASSLNPWGTDTQYF. CDR3 nucleotides: TGTGCCAGCAGCTTGAATCCCTGGGGCACAGATACGCAGTATTTT.

The V call is TRBV2, the J call TRBJ2-2; 10 bases align to TRBD1. Germline values: CDR1 SNHLY, CDR2 FYNNEI. V lost 6 bases, J lost 5 bases, and 3 bases stayed unmatched. The CDR3 length is 14 residues. CDR3 bases: TGTGCCAGCAGAAGGACAGGGGGTACCGGGGAGCTGTTTTTT. Its translation: CASRRTGGTGELFF.

In this sample, this clonotype turned up many times. The J gene is TRBJ2-3, the V gene TRBV2; 9 bases map to TRBD1. Germline-derived CDR1 and CDR2 are SNHLY and FYNNEI. The CDR3 has 14 residues. The V segment lost 8 bases and the J segment 5 bases; nucleotides outside the gene matches: 8. The CDR3 here is CASLWTGAGDTQYF. Written as DNA, the CDR3 is TGTGCCAGCTTGTGGACAGGGGCTGGAGATACGCAGTATTTT.

This clonotype was picked up many times. J is TRBJ1-1 and V is TRBV7-2, with 8 bases fitting TRBD1. The germline CDR1 and CDR2 sequences are SGHTA and FQGNSA. Trimming removed 6 bases from V and 4 bases from J; junction bases left unmatched: 4. This CDR3 comprises 13 residues. The CDR3 nucleotides are TGTGCCAGCAGGTCGGGACAGGCCACTGAAGCTTTCTTT. Translation gives CASRSGQATEAFF.

This clonotype showed up many times. The chain carries TRBV7-2 and TRBJ1-6; D is ambiguous. The CDR3 consists of 17 residues. The ends were cut back, 2 bases at V and 0 bases at J, with 11 bases in the middle. Germline loops: CDR1 SGHTA, CDR2 FQGNSA. CDR3 in amino acids: CASSLFLRGSYNSPLHF. The CDR3 bases are TGTGCCAGCAGCTTATTTTTGCGTGGCTCCTATAATTCACCCCTCCACTTT.

This chain joins TRBV7-6 and TRBJ2-2; unclear D gene. This CDR3 has 16 amino acids. V was trimmed by 2 bases and J by 4 bases, leaving 14 bases between them. Germline V gene lookup returns CDR1 SGHVS and CDR2 FNYEAQ. The CDR3 nucleotides read TGTGCCAGCAGCTTAACGGCCCAGGTCCCCACCGGGGAGCTGTTTTTT. Translation gives CASSLTAQVPTGELFF.

This clonotype was detected ten times or more. The chain recombines TRBV18 with TRBJ2-3; TRBD2 agrees at 12 bases. V was clipped by 6 bases and J by 5 bases; unmatched bases: 3. The CDR3 runs to 14 residues. CDR1 is KGHSH, CDR2 LQKENI, per germline. In nucleotides, the CDR3 is TGTGCCAGCTCTACGGGACTAGCGGGAGATACGCAGTATTTT. Translating it yields CASSTGLAGDTQYF.

This clonotype has at least ten counts. The chain is built from TRBV6-6 and TRBJ2-1; 8 bases map to TRBD2. With 5 bases clipped from V and 4 bases from J, the junction kept 10 bases outside the gene matches. The CDR3 sequence is 16 residues long. Germline V gives CDR1 MNHNY, CDR2 SVGAGI (reference sequence). The CDR3 nucleotides are TGTGCCAGCAGTCCGCGGACTAGCAGGAGGTACAATGAGCAGTTCTTC. Amino acid sequence: CASSPRTSRRYNEQFF.

This clonotype has just one count. The chain links TRBV6-5 to TRBJ2-3, with D uncertain. The CDR3 length is 14 residues. Germline V gives CDR1 MNHEY, CDR2 SVGAGI. V dropped 6 bases and J dropped 4 bases, with 14 bases sitting between them. The CDR3 coding sequence is TGTGCCAGCAGGTTCTCCTACGAGGCAGATACGCAGTATTTT. Its protein product is CASRFSYEADTQYF.

This clonotype was found many times. This rearrangement joins TRBV4-3 to TRBJ2-7; D is perhaps TRBD2 (5 bases). The CDR3 contains 15 residues. Trimming took 0 bases from V and 1 from J, leaving 10 bases between them. From germline, CDR1 is LGHNA and CDR2 YSLEER. The CDR3 DNA reads as TGCGCCAGCAGCCAAGATCGGGGTAATTCCTACGAGCAGTACTTC. It codes for CASSQDRGNSYEQYF.

This clonotype was found many times. This chain joins TRBV9 and TRBJ2-3; the match to TRBD2 covers 11 bases. The CDR3 has 15 residues. The trim removed 0 bases at V and 3 bases at J, leaving 0 bases unmatched. Looked up from germline, CDR1 is SGDLS and CDR2 is YYNGEE. DNA of the CDR3: TGTGCCAGCAGCGTAGTAGCGGGGGGGACAGATACGCAGTATTTT. Translated: CASSVVAGGTDTQYF.

This clonotype has a count of ten or more. The rearrangement joins TRBV4-2 to TRBJ1-2; 7 nucleotides match TRBD1. The CDR3 is 16 residues long. Germline V lookup: CDR1 LGHNA, CDR2 YNFKEQ. With V trimmed by 0 bases and J by 4 bases, 8 bases remained unmatched. The CDR3 nucleotides read TGTGCCAGCAGCCAAGATCCTACAGGGGCGCGCTATGGCTACACCTTC. The encoded protein is CASSQDPTGARYGYTF.

This clonotype was seen repeatedly, ten times or more. The gene calls are TRBV20-1 and TRBJ2-7; D unclear. The CDR3 is made up of 14 amino acids. The V end lost 3 bases, the J end lost 0 bases, and 12 bases lay between the germline ends. The germline gives CDR1 DFQATT, CDR2 SNEGSKA (reference sequence). CDR3 bases: TGCAGTGCTAGGGACCCCAGGCGCTCCTACGAGCAGTACTTC. The encoded protein is CSARDPRRSYEQYF.

V is TRBV20-1 and J is TRBJ2-1; a weak D match, TRBD2 (5 bases). CDR3 length equals 16 residues. CDR1 is DFQATT, CDR2 SNEGSKA, per germline (reference sequence). V was clipped by 5 bases and J by 6 bases, with 23 bases between them. The DNA of the CDR3 is TGCAGTGCTGGCCGCCCCTTGGGTGAGGGAATCAATGAGCAGTTCTTC. This codes for CSAGRPLGEGINEQFF.

This clonotype was counted ten times or more. The junction departs from the called germline gene at one end, perhaps through a read error. The J gene is TRBJ2-1, the V gene TRBV7-7, with TRBD1 matching 8 bases. CDR3 length equals 15 residues. Germline V gene lookup returns CDR1 SSHAT and CDR2 FNYEAQ (reference sequence). The CDR3 is CASSLGGQGAYEQFF. CDR3 sequence (DNA): TGTGCTAGCAGCTTAGGAGGCCAGGGGGCCTATGAGCAGTTCTTC.

As DNA, the CDR3 is TGTGCCAGCAGTTACAGGGGACAGGGGAGCCAGCCCCAGCATTTT. As protein: CASSYRGQGSQPQHF. This sequence joins TRBV6-6 and TRBJ1-5, with 10 bases matching TRBD1. Germline CDR1 MNHNY, CDR2 SVGAGI (reference sequence). This CDR3 has 15 amino acids. V gave up 2 bases and J gave up 7 bases; unmatched junction bases: 5.

The table lists this clonotype with a few counts. The genes are TRBV20-1 and TRBJ2-5, with D perhaps TRBD1 or TRBD2 (5 bases each). Deletions cut 3 bases from V and 1 base from J, with 12 bases between. CDR1 is DFQATT, CDR2 SNEGSKA, per germline (reference sequence). The CDR3 loop spans 14 amino acids. This chain's CDR3 is CSASGDGAQETQYF. The CDR3 coding sequence is TGCAGTGCTAGTGGGGACGGAGCCCAAGAGACCCAGTACTTC.

In DNA, the CDR3 is TGTGCCAGCAGCTTGGGGACCCTGGGGGGCCTCGGGGAGCTGTTTTTT. Its translation: CASSLGTLGGLGELFF. The V and J genes are TRBV5-6 and TRBJ2-2; either TRBD1 or TRBD2 may fit D (6 bases each). CDR3 length: 16 residues. V shed 0 bases and J shed 7 bases, with 16 bases lying between them. Germline lookup yields CDR1 SGHDT and CDR2 YYEEEE.

This clonotype was observed many times. This chain links TRBV6-6 with TRBJ1-5, with 7 bases fitting TRBD1. Per germline, CDR1 MNHNY and CDR2 SVGAGI (reference sequence). The V and J ends lost 4 bases and 6 bases, in that order; junction bases with no gene match: 15. The CDR3 consists of 17 residues. CDR3 loop: CASSSHQGRQGIQPQHF. DNA of the CDR3: TGTGCCAGCAGTTCACACCAAGGCCGACAGGGTATTCAGCCCCAGCATTTT.

The rearrangement links TRBV7-2 to TRBJ2-4; 10 nucleotides align to TRBD1. Unmatched junction bases numbered 7, after V lost 3 bases and J lost 8 bases. The CDR3 has 15 amino acids. Germline CDR1 reads SGHTA; CDR2 reads FQGNSA. The CDR3 sequence is CASSFSPGQGYIQYF. The CDR3 nucleotides read TGTGCCAGCAGCTTTTCGCCGGGACAGGGGTACATTCAGTACTTC.

The gene calls are TRBV12-5 and TRBJ2-1; D is uncertain. There are 16 residues in the CDR3. CDR1 LGHNT and CDR2 FRNRAP come from the germline V gene. V lost 1 base to trimming and J lost 1 base, with 11 bases between them. The CDR3 DNA reads as TGTGCTAGTGGTTTGGAGGCGAGTAGGTCCTACAATGAGCAGTTCTTC. Amino acid sequence: CASGLEASRSYNEQFF.

This clonotype was picked up many times. The genes are TRBV6-6 and TRBJ2-3, with D perhaps assigned TRBD1 or TRBD2 (7 bases each). V lost 11 bases and J 2 bases, leaving 14 bases between the germline ends. Germline CDR1 is MNHNY and CDR2 is SVGAGI (reference sequence). The CDR3 sequence is 13 residues long. The DNA of the CDR3 is TGTGCCGGGGGAGGGACAGCCACAGATACGCAGTATTTT. Protein: CAGGGTATDTQYF.

This clonotype was counted ten times or more. The V gene is TRBV7-2, the J gene TRBJ1-2, with D perhaps TRBD1 (5 bases). V lost 5 bases to trimming and J lost 3 bases, with 10 bases between them. Germline V gives CDR1 SGHTA, CDR2 FQGNSA. The CDR3 is 13 amino acids. In DNA, the CDR3 is TGTGCCAGCAGCCGACAGTACGACTATGGCTACACCTTC. Encoded protein: CASSRQYDYGYTF.

This clonotype has just a few counts. The rearrangement links TRBV7-2 to TRBJ1-3; D call uncertain. The CDR3 extends over 12 amino acids. V was clipped by 1 base and J by 8 bases, with 6 bases between them. The germline gives CDR1 SGHTA, CDR2 FQGNSA. The CDR3 region has the DNA TGTGCCAGCAGCTTAGGTGTGGACACCATATATTTT. Protein product: CASSLGVDTIYF.

This clonotype was seen many times. The chain has TRBV5-1 and TRBJ1-2; 7 bases are shared with TRBD1. CDR1 and CDR2 from the germline V gene are SGHRS and YFSETQ. With 3 bases clipped from V and 7 bases from J, the junction kept 6 bases outside the gene matches. The CDR3 runs to 13 residues. This chain's CDR3 is CASSSGQEVGYTF. CDR3 DNA sequence: TGCGCCAGCAGCTCAGGACAGGAAGTTGGCTACACCTTC.

This clonotype has a count of ten or more. The gene calls are TRBV7-2 and TRBJ1-6, with 7 bases matching TRBD1. There are 16 residues in the CDR3. Germline V CDR1 and CDR2: SGHTA, FQGNSA. With V trimmed by 3 bases and J by 4 bases, 6 bases remained unmatched. The CDR3 coding sequence is TGTGCCAGCAGCTTGGGGGGACAGAGATATAATTCACCCCTCCACTTT. Its translation is CASSLGGQRYNSPLHF.

The gene calls are TRBV20-1 and TRBJ1-2; no clear D gene. With 3 bases removed from V and 4 bases from J, the gap between germline ends came to 6 bases. CDR1 is DFQATT and CDR2 is SNEGSKA in the germline V gene (reference sequence). CDR3 length: 11 residues. CDR3 nucleotide sequence: TGCAGTGCTAGTAGTAGCTATGGCTACACCTTC. Amino acid sequence: CSASSSYGYTF.

This clonotype appeared a single time. This chain connects TRBV28 to TRBJ2-7; perhaps TRBD1 as D (5 bases). Germline V gene sequence: CDR1 MDHEN, CDR2 SYDVKM. The V end was cut by 6 bases, the J end by 6 bases, with 21 bases between. This CDR3 has 15 residues. The CDR3 coding sequence is TGTGCCAGCAGCTCCCTGGGCAGGGCCTCCGGCGAGCAGTACTTC. Translating it yields CASSSLGRASGEQYF.

This clonotype was detected many times. The chain combines TRBV12-3 or TRBV12-4 with TRBJ1-5; D is uncertain. V was trimmed by 6 bases and J by 2 bases, leaving 11 bases between them. The CDR3 totals 14 residues. The CDR3 nucleotides read TGTGCCAGCAGAGGAGGGTGGGGCAATCAGCCCCAGCATTTT. Residues: CASRGGWGNQPQHF.